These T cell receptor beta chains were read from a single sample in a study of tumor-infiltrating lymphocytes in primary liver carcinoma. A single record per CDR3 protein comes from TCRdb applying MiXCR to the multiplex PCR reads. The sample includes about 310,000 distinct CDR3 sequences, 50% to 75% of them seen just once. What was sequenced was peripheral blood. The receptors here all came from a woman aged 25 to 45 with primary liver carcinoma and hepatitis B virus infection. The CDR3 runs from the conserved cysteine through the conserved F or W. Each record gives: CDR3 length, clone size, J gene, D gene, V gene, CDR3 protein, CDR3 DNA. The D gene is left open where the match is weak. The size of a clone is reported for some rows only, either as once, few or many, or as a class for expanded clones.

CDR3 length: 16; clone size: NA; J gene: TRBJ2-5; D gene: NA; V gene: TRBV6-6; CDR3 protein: CASSRLRSALDETQYF; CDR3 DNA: TGTGCCAGCAGCCGACTTCGGAGTGCCCTCGACGAGACCCAGTACTTC
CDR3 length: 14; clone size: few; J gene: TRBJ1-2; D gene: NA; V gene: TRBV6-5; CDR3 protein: CATGEERANYGYTF; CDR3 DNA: TGTGCCACAGGGGAGGAAAGAGCTAACTATGGCTACACCTTC
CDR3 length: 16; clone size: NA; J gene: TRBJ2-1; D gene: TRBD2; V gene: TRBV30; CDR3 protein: CAWSQVGTNGSNEQFF; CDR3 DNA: TGTGCCTGGAGTCAGGTTGGGACTAACGGGAGCAATGAGCAGTTCTTC
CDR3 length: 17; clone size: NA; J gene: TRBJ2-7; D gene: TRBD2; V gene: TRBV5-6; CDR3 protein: CASSSVLNGRPWDEQYF; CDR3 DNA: TGTGCCAGCAGCTCTGTCCTCAACGGGAGGCCGTGGGACGAGCAGTACTTC
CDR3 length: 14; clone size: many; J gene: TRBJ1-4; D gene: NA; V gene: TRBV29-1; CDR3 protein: CSVDSGSSNEKLFF; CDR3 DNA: TGCAGCGTTGATTCGGGAAGTAGTAATGAAAAACTGTTTTTT
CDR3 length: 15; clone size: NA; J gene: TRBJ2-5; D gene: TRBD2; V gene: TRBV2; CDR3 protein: CASTRTSGRGETQYF; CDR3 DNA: TGTGCCAGCACCAGAACTAGCGGGAGAGGAGAGACCCAGTACTTC
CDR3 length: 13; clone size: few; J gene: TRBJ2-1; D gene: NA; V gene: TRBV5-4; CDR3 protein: CASASRRSNEQFF; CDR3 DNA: TGTGCCAGTGCTAGTCGACGAAGCAATGAGCAGTTCTTC
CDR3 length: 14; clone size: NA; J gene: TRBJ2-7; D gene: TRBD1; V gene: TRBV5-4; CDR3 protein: CASSLAGQKYEQYF; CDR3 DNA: TGTGCCAGCAGCTTGGCGGGACAGAAGTACGAGCAGTACTTC
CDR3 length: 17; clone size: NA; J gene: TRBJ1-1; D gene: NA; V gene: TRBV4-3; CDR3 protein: CASSLYPKGVMNTEAFF; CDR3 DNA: TGCGCCAGCAGCCTCTACCCCAAGGGGGTTATGAACACTGAAGCTTTCTTT
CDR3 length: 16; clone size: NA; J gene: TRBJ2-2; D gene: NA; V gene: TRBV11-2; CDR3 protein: CASSRLTGANTGDLFF; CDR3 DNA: TGTGCCAGCAGCCGCTTAACGGGGGCGAACACCGGGGACCTGTTTTTT
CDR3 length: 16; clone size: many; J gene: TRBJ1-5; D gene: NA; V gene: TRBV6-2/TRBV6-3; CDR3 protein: CASSHPRKGRLQPQHF; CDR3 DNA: TGTGCCAGCAGTCACCCTCGAAAGGGGAGACTTCAGCCCCAGCATTTT
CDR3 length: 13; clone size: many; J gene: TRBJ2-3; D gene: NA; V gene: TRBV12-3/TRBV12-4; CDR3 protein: CASNRGFADTQYF; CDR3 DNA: TGTGCCAGCAACCGTGGCTTCGCAGATACGCAGTATTTT
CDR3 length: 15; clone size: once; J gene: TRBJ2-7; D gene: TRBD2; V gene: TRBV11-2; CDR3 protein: CASSLTGGANNEQYF; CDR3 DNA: TGTGCCAGCAGCTTAACGGGAGGGGCTAACAATGAGCAGTACTTC
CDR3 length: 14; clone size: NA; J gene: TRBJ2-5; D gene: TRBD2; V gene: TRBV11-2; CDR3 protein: CTSSFSGGQETQYF; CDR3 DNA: TGTACCAGCAGCTTCAGCGGGGGACAAGAGACCCAGTACTTC
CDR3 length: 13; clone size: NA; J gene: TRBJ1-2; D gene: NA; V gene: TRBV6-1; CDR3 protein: CASSEDRGYGYTF; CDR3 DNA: TGTGCCAGCAGTGAAGACCGCGGCTATGGCTACACCTTC
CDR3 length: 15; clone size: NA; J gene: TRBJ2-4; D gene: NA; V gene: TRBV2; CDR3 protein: CASSAALHAKNIQYF; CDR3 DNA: TGTGCCAGCAGTGCTGCCTTACACGCCAAAAACATTCAGTACTTC
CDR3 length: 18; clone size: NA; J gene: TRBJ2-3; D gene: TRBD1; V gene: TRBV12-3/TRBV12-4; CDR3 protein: CASSSNIGTGVSTGTQYF; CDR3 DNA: TGTGCCAGCAGTTCAAACATTGGAACAGGGGTATCCACAGGTACGCAGTATTTT
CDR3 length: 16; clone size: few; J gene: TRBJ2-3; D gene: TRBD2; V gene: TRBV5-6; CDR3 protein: CASSSGRLAGPDTQYF; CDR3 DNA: TGTGCCAGCAGCTCGGGCCGACTAGCGGGCCCAGATACGCAGTATTTT
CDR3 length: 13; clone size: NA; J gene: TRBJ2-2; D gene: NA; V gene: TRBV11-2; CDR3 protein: CASSFTSTGELFF; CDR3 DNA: TGCGCCAGCAGCTTTACTAGCACCGGGGAGCTGTTTTTT
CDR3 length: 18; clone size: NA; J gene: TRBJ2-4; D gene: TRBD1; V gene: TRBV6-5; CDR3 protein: CARSNRDRGMVAKNIQYF; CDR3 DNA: TGTGCCCGCAGTAACCGGGACAGGGGTATGGTTGCCAAAAACATTCAGTACTTC
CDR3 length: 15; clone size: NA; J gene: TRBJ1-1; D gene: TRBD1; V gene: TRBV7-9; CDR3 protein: CASSLGDRPNSEAFF; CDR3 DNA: TGTGCCAGCAGCTTAGGGGACAGGCCGAACAGTGAAGCTTTCTTT
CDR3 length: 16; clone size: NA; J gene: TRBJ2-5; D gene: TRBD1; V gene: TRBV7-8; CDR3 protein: CASSPTTGGRRETQYF; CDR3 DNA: TGTGCCAGCAGCCCCACCACAGGGGGGCGAAGGGAGACCCAGTACTTC
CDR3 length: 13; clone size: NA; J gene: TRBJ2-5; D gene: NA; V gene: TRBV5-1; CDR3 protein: CASTYFGRETQYF; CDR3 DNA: TGCGCCAGCACATATTTCGGTAGAGAGACCCAGTACTTC
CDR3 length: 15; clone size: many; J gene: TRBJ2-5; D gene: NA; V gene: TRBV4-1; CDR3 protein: CASSQATQLQETQYF; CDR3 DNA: TGCGCCAGCAGCCAAGCTACACAGCTCCAAGAGACCCAGTACTTC
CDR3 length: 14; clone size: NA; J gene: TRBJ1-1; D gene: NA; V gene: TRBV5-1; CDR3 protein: CASSLLKGGDEAFF; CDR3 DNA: TGCGCCAGCAGCTTGCTGAAGGGGGGGGATGAAGCTTTCTTT
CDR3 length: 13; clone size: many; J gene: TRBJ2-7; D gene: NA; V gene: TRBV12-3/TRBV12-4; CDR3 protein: CASSQDYGNEQYF; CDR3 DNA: TGTGCCAGCAGTCAAGACTACGGTAATGAGCAGTACTTC
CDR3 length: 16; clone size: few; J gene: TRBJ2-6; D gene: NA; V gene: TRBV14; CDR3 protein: CASSRGATTGANVLTF; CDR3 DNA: TGTGCCAGCAGTAGGGGGGCGACGACTGGGGCCAACGTCCTGACTTTC
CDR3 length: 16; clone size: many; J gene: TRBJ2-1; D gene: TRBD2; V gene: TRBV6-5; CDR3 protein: CASSWISGSSYNEQFF; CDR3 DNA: TGTGCCAGCAGTTGGATCAGCGGGAGCTCCTACAATGAGCAGTTCTTC
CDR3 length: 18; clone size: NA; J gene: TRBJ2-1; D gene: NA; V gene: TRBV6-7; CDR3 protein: CASSYSNRGRLCYNEQFF; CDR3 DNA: TGTGCCAGCAGTTACTCGAACAGAGGGAGGCTTTGCTACAATGAGCAGTTCTTC
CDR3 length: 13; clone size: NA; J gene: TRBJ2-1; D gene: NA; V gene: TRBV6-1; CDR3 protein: CASNVQGVNEQFF; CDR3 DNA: TGTGCCAGCAATGTACAGGGTGTGAATGAGCAGTTCTTC
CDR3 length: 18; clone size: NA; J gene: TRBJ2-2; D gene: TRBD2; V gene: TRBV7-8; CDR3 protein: CASSLDGGRQSFTGELLF; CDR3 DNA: TGTGCCAGCAGCTTAGACGGGGGGAGGCAGTCTTTTACCGGGGAGCTGTTATTT
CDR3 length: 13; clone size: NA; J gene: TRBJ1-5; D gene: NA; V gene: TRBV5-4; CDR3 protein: CASSHEINQPQHF; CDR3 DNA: TGTGCCAGCAGCCACGAGATTAATCAGCCCCAGCATTTT
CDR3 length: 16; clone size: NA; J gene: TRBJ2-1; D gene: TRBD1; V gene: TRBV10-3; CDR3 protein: CAISGTGENSYNEQFF; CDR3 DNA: TGTGCCATCAGCGGGACAGGGGAAAATTCCTACAATGAGCAGTTCTTC
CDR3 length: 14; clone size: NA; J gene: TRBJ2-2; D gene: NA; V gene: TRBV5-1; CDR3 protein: CATSLAPAPGELFF; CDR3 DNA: TGCGCCACCAGCTTGGCCCCGGCCCCCGGGGAGCTGTTTTTT
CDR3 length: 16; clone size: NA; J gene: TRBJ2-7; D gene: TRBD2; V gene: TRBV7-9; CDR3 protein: CASSRKLAGGGCEQYF; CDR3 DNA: TGTGCCAGCAGCCGAAAACTAGCGGGAGGAGGTTGCGAGCAGTACTTC
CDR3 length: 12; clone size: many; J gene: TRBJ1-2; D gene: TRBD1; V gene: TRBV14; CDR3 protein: CASSLGQAGYTF; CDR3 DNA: TGTGCCAGCAGCCTTGGACAGGCTGGCTACACCTTC
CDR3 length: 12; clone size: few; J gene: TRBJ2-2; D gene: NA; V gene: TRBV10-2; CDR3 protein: CASSEFAGELFF; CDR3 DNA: TGCGCCAGCAGTGAATTTGCCGGGGAGCTGTTTTTT
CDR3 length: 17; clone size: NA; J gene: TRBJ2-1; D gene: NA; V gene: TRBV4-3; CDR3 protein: CASSQGLGAVSYNEKFF; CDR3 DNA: TGCGCCAGCAGCCAAGGACTAGGGGCCGTATCCTACAATGAGAAGTTCTTC
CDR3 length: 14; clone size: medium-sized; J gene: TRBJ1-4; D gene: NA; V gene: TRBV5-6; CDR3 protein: CASSLAWLSEKLFF; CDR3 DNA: TGTGCCAGCAGCTTGGCTTGGCTGAGTGAAAAACTGTTTTTT
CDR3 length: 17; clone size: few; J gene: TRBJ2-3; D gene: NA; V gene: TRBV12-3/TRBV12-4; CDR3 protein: CASSFRSGPGFTDTQYF; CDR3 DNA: TGTGCCAGCAGTTTTCGTAGCGGACCCGGATTCACAGATACGCAGTATTTT
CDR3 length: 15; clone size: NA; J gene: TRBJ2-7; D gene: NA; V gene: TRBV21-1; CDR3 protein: CASSKCGQKPYEQYF; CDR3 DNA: TGTGCCAGCAGCAAGTGCGGACAGAAACCCTACGAGCAGTACTTC
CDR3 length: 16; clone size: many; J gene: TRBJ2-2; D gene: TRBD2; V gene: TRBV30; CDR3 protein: CAWSVSGTSEAGELFF; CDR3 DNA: TGTGCCTGGAGTGTTTCCGGGACTAGCGAAGCCGGGGAGCTGTTTTTT
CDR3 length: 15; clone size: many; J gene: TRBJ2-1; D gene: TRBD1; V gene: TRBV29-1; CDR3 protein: CSLRSPGQTYNEQFF; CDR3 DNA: TGCAGCCTAAGATCCCCGGGACAGACCTACAATGAGCAGTTCTTC
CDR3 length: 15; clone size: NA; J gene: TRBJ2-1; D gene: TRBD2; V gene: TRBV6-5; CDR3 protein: CASSTGTSGYNEQFF; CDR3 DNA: TGTGCCAGCAGTACCGGGACTAGCGGTTACAATGAGCAGTTCTTC
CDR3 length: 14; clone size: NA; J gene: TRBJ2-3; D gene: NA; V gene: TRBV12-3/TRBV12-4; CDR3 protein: CASSLVGTTDTQYF; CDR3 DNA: TGTGCCAGCAGTTTAGTGGGGACCACAGATACGCAGTATTTT
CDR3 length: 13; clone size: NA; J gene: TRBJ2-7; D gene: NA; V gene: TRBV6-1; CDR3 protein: CACIEGSFYEQYF; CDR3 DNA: TGTGCCTGCATCGAAGGATCATTCTACGAGCAGTACTTC
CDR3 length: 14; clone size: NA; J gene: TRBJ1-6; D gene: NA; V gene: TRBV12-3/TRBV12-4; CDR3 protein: CASTGDGQNSPPHF; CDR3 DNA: TGTGCCAGCACTGGGGACGGCCAGAATTCACCCCCCCACTTT
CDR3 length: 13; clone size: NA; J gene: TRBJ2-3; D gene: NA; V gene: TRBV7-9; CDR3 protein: CASSRKPADTQYF; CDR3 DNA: TGTGCCAGCAGCAGAAAGCCGGCAGATACGCAGTATTTT
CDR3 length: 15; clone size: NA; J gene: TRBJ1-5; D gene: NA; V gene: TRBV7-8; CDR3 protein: CASSLVARGNQPQHF; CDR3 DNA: TGTGCCAGCAGCTTAGTCGCCAGGGGTAATCAGCCCCAGCATTTT
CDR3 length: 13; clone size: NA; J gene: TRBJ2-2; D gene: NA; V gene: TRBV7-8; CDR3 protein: CASSISGPGDLFF; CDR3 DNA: TGTGCCAGCAGCATATCCGGGCCCGGGGACCTGTTTTTT
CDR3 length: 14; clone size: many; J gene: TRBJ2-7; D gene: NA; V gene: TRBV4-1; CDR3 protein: CASSQDWSSYEQYF; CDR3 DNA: TGCGCCAGCAGCCAAGATTGGAGCTCCTACGAGCAGTACTTC
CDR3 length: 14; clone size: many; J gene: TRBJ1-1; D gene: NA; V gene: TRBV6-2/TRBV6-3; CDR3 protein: CASSYLTVNSEAFF; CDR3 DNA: TGTGCCAGCAGTTACTTAACAGTTAATTCTGAAGCTTTCTTT